The TCR beta chain under discussion was sequenced for a study of shared clonotypes between healthy human individuals. This table comes from immunoSEQ multiplex PCR, and its TCRdb copy is limited to in-frame clones, with some not included. Of about 2.3 million clones in the sample, more than 80% were seen once. The germline V gene has CDR1 MGHRA and CDR2 YSYEKL. The V gene end was trimmed by 1 base and the J gene end by 2 bases; junction bases not matched to a gene: 11. The CDR3 contains 18 residues. The TCR originated in a young man in good health. Some clones in this sample may be carry-over from other donors' samples. The chain joins TRBV4-1 to TRBJ1-5; 7 bases agree with TRBD1. Input material: naive CD4+ T cells from PBMCs. As to subset: CD45RA+ positively selected. Here the CDR3 reads CASSQGRARGDGNQPQHF. The DNA of the CDR3 is TGCGCCAGCAGCCAAGGGAGGGCCAGGGGGGATGGCAATCAGCCCCAGCATTTT.